These 4 T cell receptor beta chains were sequenced from one sample in a study of T-cell reconstitution after alpha-beta-depleted transplantation in children. Library preparation (for TCRbeta) was performed with unique molecular identifiers. One entry per CDR3 protein, called by TCRdb with MiXCR from the PCR reads. The sample lists about 980,000 distinct CDR3 sequences, 25% to 35% occurring once. The material was PBMCs, mostly from graft donor cells, obtained 360 days after TCRalphabeta/CD19-depleted stem cell transplant. These receptors all come from a boy less than two years old who had a stem cell transplant for SCID, so the T cells may come from the graft donor.

This rearrangement joins TRBV29-1 to TRBJ1-2; 7 bases are shared with TRBD1. The CDR3 runs 12 residues. CDR1 is SQVTM and CDR2 is ANQGSEA in the germline V gene. The V and J ends lost 4 bases and 8 bases, in that order; junction bases with no gene match: 7. This chain's CDR3 is CSVATGQRGYTF. CDR3 bases: TGCAGCGTTGCAACGGGACAGAGGGGCTACACCTTC. Together with reference TRBV29-1 and TRBJ1-2, the CDR3 gives the full variable domain: SAVISQKPSRDICQRGTSLTIQCQVDSQVTMMFWYRQQPGQSLTLIATANQGSEATYESGFVIDKFPISRPNLTFSTLTVSNMSPEDSSIYLCSVATGQRGYTFGSGTRLTVV.

This sequence joins TRBV5-1 and TRBJ2-3; TRBD1 might be the D (5 bases). V was cut by 6 bases and J by 0 bases, with 11 bases left in between. CDR3 size: 14 residues. Per germline, CDR1 SGHRS and CDR2 YFSETQ. The CDR3 DNA is TGCGCCAGCAACTCCAGGGTTAGCACAGATACGCAGTATTTT. As protein: CASNSRVSTDTQYF.

This clonotype was seen a few times. The chain joins TRBV12-3 or TRBV12-4 to TRBJ1-1; perhaps TRBD1 as D (5 bases). Trimming pared 3 bases from V and 0 bases from J, leaving 11 bases between. This CDR3 comprises 15 residues. The CDR3 is CASSFAGRMNTEAFF. CDR3 sequence (DNA): TGTGCCAGCAGTTTTGCAGGGCGAATGAACACTGAAGCTTTCTTT.

The chain employs TRBV12-3 or TRBV12-4 and TRBJ2-7; TRBD2 matches at 8 bases. The CDR3 loop spans 17 amino acids. V dropped 6 bases and J dropped 3; count of bases not matched to a gene: 16. CDR3 sequence (DNA): TGTGCCAGCAGCCTCACCCAAATAGCGGGGACCCACTACGAGCAGTACTTC. It encodes CASSLTQIAGTHYEQYF.